This T cell receptor (beta chain) comes out of a study of response to subunit inactivated influenza vaccine. Via MiXCR, TCRdb re-called the RT-PCR reads, giving one row per CDR3 protein. The sample comprises 500,000 to 550,000 distinct CDR3 sequences, approximately 7.8% of which are singletons, and approximately 14% rests with the top ten. Overall study findings and caveats: The authors suggested that every seasonal influenza vaccination recruits few new T cells.

This clonotype showed up many times. Its matching antigen is unknown. Trimming cost V 4 bases and J 4 bases, with 11 bases left between them. The CDR3 extends over 14 amino acids. Germline V gene lookup returns CDR1 SGHAT and CDR2 FQNNGV. The sequence was obtained from a man aged 50-75 years who received an inactivated influenza vaccine. Sequences were derived from PBMCs from blood, sampled roughly 24 months after vaccination. This sequence joins TRBV11-2 and TRBJ2-1; D call uncertain. The CDR3 coding sequence is TGTGCCAGCAGCTCCCGGACGGTTTACAATGAGCAGTTCTTC. Encoded protein: CASSSRTVYNEQFF.